This paragraph covers one TCR beta chain sequence. Under the authors' procedure: Estimated nucleated cell counts came from reference gene primer amplification. TCRdb keeps only in-frame clones here, not all; method: immunoSEQ multiplex PCR. The V and J calls and the clone size are those of that table, but D and trimming were determined from the DNA. The data show 95,000 to 100,000 clones, 85% seen once. V lost 5 bases to trimming and J lost 9 bases, with 16 bases between them. The germline V gene has CDR1 MGHRA and CDR2 YSYEKL. The CDR3 has 13 residues. This entry comes from a study of blood T cell repertoires in COVID-19. Study background: The origin of the acute and convalescent COVID-19 samples was the United States, Italy and Spain. The analysed material was cDNA or gDNA that came from T cells, B-cell-depleted T cells, or PBMCs.

Sequenced: peripheral blood. This clonotype originated in an older woman with active or convalescent COVID-19. The gene calls are TRBV4-1 and TRBJ1-2; the D gene is possibly TRBD1 (5 bases). Written as DNA, the CDR3 is TGCGCCAGCAGCGGACGGACAAGTACGAGCTACACCTTC. Translating it yields CASSGRTSTSYTF.